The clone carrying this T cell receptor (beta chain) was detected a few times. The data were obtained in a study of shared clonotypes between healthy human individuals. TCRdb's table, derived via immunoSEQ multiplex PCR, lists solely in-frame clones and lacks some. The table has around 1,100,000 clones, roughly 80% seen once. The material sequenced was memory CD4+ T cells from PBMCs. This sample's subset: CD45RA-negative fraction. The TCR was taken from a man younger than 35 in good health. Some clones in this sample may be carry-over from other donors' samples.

The CDR3 sequence is CASSLTFGTADEQYF. The CDR3 DNA is TGTGCCAGCAGCTTAACGTTCGGGACAGCGGACGAGCAGTACTTC. This chain connects TRBV7-2 to TRBJ2-7, with 7 bases fitting TRBD1. This CDR3 is built from 15 residues. In germline, CDR1 is SGHTA, CDR2 FQGNSA. After removal of 2 bases from V and 5 bases from J, the junction contained 9 bases not matched to a gene.